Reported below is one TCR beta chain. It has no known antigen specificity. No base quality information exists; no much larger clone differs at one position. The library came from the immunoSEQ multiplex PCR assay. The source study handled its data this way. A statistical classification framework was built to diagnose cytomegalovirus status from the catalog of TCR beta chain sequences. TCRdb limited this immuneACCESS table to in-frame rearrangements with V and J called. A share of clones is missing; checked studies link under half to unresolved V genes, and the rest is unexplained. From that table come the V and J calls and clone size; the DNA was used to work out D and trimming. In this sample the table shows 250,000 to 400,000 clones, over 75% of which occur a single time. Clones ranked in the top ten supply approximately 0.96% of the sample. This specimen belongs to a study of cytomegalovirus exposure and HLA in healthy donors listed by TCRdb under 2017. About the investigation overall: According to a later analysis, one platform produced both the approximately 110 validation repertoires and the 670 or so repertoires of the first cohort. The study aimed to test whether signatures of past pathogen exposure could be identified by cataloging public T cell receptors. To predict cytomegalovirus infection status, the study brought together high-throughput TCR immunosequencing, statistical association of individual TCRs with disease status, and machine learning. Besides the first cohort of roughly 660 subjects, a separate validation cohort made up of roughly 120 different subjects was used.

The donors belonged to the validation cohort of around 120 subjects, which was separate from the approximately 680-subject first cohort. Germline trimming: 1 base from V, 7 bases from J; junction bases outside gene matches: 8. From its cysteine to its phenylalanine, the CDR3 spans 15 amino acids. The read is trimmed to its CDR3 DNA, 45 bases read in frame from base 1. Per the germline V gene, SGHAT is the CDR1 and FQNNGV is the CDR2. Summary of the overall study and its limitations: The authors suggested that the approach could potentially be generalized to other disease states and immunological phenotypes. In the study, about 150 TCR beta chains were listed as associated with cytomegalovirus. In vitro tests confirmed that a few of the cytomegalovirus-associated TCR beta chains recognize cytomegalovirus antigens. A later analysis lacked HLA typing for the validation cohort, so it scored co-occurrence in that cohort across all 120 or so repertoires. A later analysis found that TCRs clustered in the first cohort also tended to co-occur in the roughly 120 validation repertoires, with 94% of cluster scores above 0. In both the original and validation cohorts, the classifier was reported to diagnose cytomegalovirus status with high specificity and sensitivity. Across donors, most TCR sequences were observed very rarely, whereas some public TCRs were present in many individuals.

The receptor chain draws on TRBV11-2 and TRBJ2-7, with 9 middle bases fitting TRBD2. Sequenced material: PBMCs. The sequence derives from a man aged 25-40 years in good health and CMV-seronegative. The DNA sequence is TGTGCCAGCAGCTTAGGGGCGCGGGGGGGATGGGAGCAGTACTTC. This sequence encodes CASSLGARGGWEQYF.